This TCR beta chain emerged from a study of blood T cell repertoires in COVID-19. Study-wide context: Both acute and convalescent COVID-19 samples were obtained from the United States, Italy and Spain. PBMCs, B-cell-depleted T cells, or T cells were the source of the cDNA or gDNA that made up the material.

The CDR3 is 14 amino acids. Germline lookup yields CDR1 SGHAT and CDR2 FQNNGV. Trimming cost V 2 bases and J 0 bases, with 7 bases left between them. Authors' analysis steps: Scientists estimated how many nucleated cells there were by amplifying reference gene primers. Sequencing was performed with immunoSEQ multiplex PCR; in TCRdb, only in-frame clones are kept and a portion is missing. The V and J calls and clone size come from that table; D and trimming were worked out from the DNA. The repertoire holds tens of thousands of clones, with 75% to 85% as singletons. The sequenced sample was peripheral blood. This sequence joins TRBV11-2 and TRBJ1-1; possibly TRBD1 for D (5 bases). The sequence was collected from a man in his sixties or seventies who had recovered from COVID-19. Here the CDR3 DNA reads TGTGCCAGCAGCTTACAGGGTATGAACACTGAAGCTTTCTTT. This gives the protein CASSLQGMNTEAFF.